The entry below describes one T cell receptor (beta chain). In the original analysis: How many nucleated cells were present was estimated from reference gene primer amplification. Only in-frame clones appear in the TCRdb table, and some are missing; sequencing was by immunoSEQ multiplex PCR. From that table come the V and J calls and clone size; the DNA was used to work out D and trimming. In the table there are 52,000 or so clones, more than 75% of which are singletons. The data were obtained in a study of blood T cell repertoires in COVID-19. Study-level background: Both acute and convalescent COVID-19 samples were obtained from the United States, Italy and Spain. T cells, B-cell-depleted T cells, or PBMCs provided the cDNA or gDNA that served as material.

This CDR3 is 14 amino acids long. J lost 4 bases, V lost 6 bases, and 5 bases had no gene match. The sample taken for sequencing was peripheral blood. The receptor's source is a human donor in a cohort sampled during active COVID-19. The rearrangement joins TRBV23-1 to TRBJ2-2; 7 positions match TRBD1. TRBV23-1 has ORF status, its function being uncertain. CDR3 protein: CASRRQGGTGELFF. The CDR3 nucleotides are TGCGCCAGCAGGAGACAGGGTGGCACCGGGGAGCTGTTTTTT.